This entry describes one TCR beta chain. In its sample, this clonotype was seen once. Its cognate antigen has yet to be identified. Base qualities were left out, and no much larger clone turns up one base away. A solitary read yields weak support. These data are taken from a study of CD8+CD57+ T cells in acquired aplastic anemia (dated by TCRdb to between 2017 and 2018). A note on the overall study: DNA extracted from sorted CD4+ and CD8+ cells had a mean of around 3.3 ug, with a range of roughly 0.19 to 27.4 ug. A CD8+CD57+ expansion meant a frequency higher than the mean frequency seen in healthy subjects. Paper-wide results and their limitations: No significant difference in CD8+ Simpson's diversity was found between patients and healthy controls (P=0.060). About 30 CD8+ CDR3 sequences were found to be shared between patients and controls, but these sequences appeared to be highly expressed in patients and within the immunodominant clones of the patients.

Genomic DNA was used as template for profiling of TCR beta VDJ combinations and CDR3 sequences. An Illumina HiSeq 2000 was used for TCR repertoire sequencing. The study's own analysis went as follows. TRBV/TRBJ rearrangement plots, CDR3 size and DJ length profiles, and Simpson's diversity index were used to assess repertoires. The most abundant DNA sequence in the deep sequencing data was defined as the immunodominant clone. CDR3 amino acid sequences were checked for sharing between subjects and were compared against published repertoires and the VDJdb database. The raw public reads went through TCRdb reprocessing: fastp at Q25, MiXCR clone calling, in-frame beta chains kept. Duplicate CDR3 protein sequences are folded into a single record with the most common DNA and genes. TCRdb's processing, not the authors', yielded these V and J calls. For this sample there are 200,000 or so distinct CDR3 sequences; 48% appear just once. Of the sample, around 9.7% is held by the ten largest clones.

The patients picked for sequencing were ones in whom flow cytometry had shown an expansion of CD8+CD57+ cells. Every patient had severe acquired aplastic anemia, diagnosed using the International Study of Aplastic Anemia and Agranulocytosis and Camitta criteria. No patient had received any therapy when blood was sampled. In this study, sorted CD4+ and CD8+ T cells from the blood of healthy subjects and of severe aplastic anemia patients had their TCR repertoires deep-sequenced. Patients were enrolled under clinicaltrials.gov protocols 00001620, 01623167, 00001397, 00071045, 00081523 and 00961064 in the USA. Ficoll-Paque density gradient centrifugation was used to isolate peripheral blood mononuclear cells. Before DNA extraction, CD4+ and CD8+ T cells were sorted with FACS or magnetic beads. The germline V gene supplies CDR1 SQVTM and CDR2 ANQGSEA. The CDR3 goes from the cysteine to the phenylalanine over 11 residues. The only DNA kept is the CDR3, 33 bases in frame from the first base. A distance of 7 bases separates the germline ends of V and J, which lose 7 bases and 1 base respectively.

The specimen sequenced was sorted CD4+, CD8+, or CD8+CD57+ T cells (not recorded which) from PBMCs. The chain uses TRBV29-1 and TRBJ1-1, with no confidently assigned D gene. The TCR sequence derives from a human donor with aplastic anemia. The CDR3 protein is CSAQENTEAFF. The bases read TGCAGCGCGCAGGAGAACACTGAAGCTTTCTTT.